Following are 27 T cell receptor beta chains from one sample sequenced in a study of T cell repertoires in cytomegalovirus infection. Using its own MiXCR run on the reads, TCRdb lists one record per CDR3 protein. The sample carries over 450,000 distinct CDR3 sequences, around 11% recorded once. Sequencing was carried out using PBMCs. The receptors were gathered from a human donor in good health (CMV status not recorded). Some clones in this sample may be carry-over from other donors' samples.

This sequence joins TRBV2 and TRBJ1-2; D call uncertain. This CDR3 spans 14 amino acids. Trimming removed 0 bases from V and 3 bases from J, with 8 bases in between. Germline CDR1 is SNHLY and CDR2 is FYNNEI. The CDR3 nucleotides read TGTGCCAGCAGTGAAGCGGGAGGGTACTATGGCTACACCTTC. This codes for CASSEAGGYYGYTF.

This clonotype was seen only a few times. The chain uses TRBV10-3 and TRBJ1-3; D remains ambiguous. Germline values: CDR1 ENHRY, CDR2 SYGVKD. V was pared by 3 bases and J by 0 bases, with 9 bases between. The CDR3 extends over 15 amino acids. CDR3 in DNA: TGTGCCATCAGTGATACAGAGGGCTCTGGAAACACCATATATTTT. This sequence encodes CAISDTEGSGNTIYF.

This clonotype came up a few times. This chain uses TRBV3-1 with TRBJ2-5; D is possibly TRBD2 (5 bases). Germline V gives CDR1 LGHDT, CDR2 YNNKEL (reference sequence). The ends were cut back, 6 bases at V and 5 bases at J, with 25 bases in the middle. The CDR3 spans 17 residues. The DNA of the CDR3 is TGTGCCAGCAGTCTCCCCGATGAGGGTACGCCGTGGGAGACCCAGTACTTC. Encoded protein: CASSLPDEGTPWETQYF.

As for this clonotype: This could be a read error, since a much larger clone is one nucleotide away. The genes are TRBV28 and TRBJ2-7, with 9 nucleotides matching TRBD1. The V gene's germline CDR1 is MDHEN and CDR2 SYDVKM. The CDR3 runs to 14 residues. CDR3 nucleotides: TGTGTCAGCAGTCCGGACCGGGACAGGGTTTGGGAGTACTTC. Amino acid sequence: CVSSPDRDRVWEYF.

The sample holds many counts of this clonotype. The J gene is TRBJ2-7, the V gene TRBV23-1; the match to TRBD1 covers 7 bases. TRBV23-1 is noted as an ORF with a role that remains uncertain. The CDR3 covers 15 residues. V shed 2 bases, J shed 3 bases, and the junction held 7 bases outside the gene matches. DNA for the CDR3: TGCGCCAGCAGTCAAGAACCGGACAGGTTCTACGAGCAGTACTTC. Its protein product is CASSQEPDRFYEQYF.

This clonotype was counted a few times. The chain links TRBV15 to TRBJ2-3; possible D gene TRBD2, 5 bases. The germline V gene encodes CDR1 LNHNV and CDR2 YYDKDF (reference sequence). V lost 0 bases and J 9 bases, leaving 16 bases between the germline ends. The CDR3 consists of 15 residues. CDR3 nucleotides: TGTGCCACCAGCAGAGAGCCTCACTCCGGGGTAACGCAGTATTTT. Translation gives CATSREPHSGVTQYF.

This clonotype was recorded many times. The rearrangement joins TRBV6-2 or TRBV6-3 to TRBJ1-5, with TRBD1 as a possible D gene (5 bases). V lost 2 bases and J 4 bases, leaving 6 bases between the germline ends. This CDR3 comprises 13 residues. Germline loops: CDR1 MNHEY, CDR2 SVGEGT. The CDR3 DNA reads as TGTGCCAGCAGTTACGACAGAAATCAGCCCCAGCATTTT. It translates to CASSYDRNQPQHF.

This chain connects TRBV5-8 to TRBJ2-7; TRBD1 matches at 10 bases. CDR1 is SGHTS, CDR2 YDEGEE, per germline. With 5 bases clipped from V and 2 bases from J, the junction kept 10 bases outside the gene matches. This CDR3 contains 16 residues. The CDR3 here is CASSSGLGTGAYEQYF. CDR3 nucleotides: TGTGCCAGCAGTTCTGGCCTAGGGACAGGGGCCTACGAGCAGTACTTC.

This clonotype has ten or more counts. V gene TRBV7-2 combines with J gene TRBJ2-3; no firm D call. V dropped 5 bases and J dropped 0 bases, with 15 bases sitting between them. The germline V gene encodes CDR1 SGHTA and CDR2 FQGNSA. This CDR3 region has 16 residues. CDR3 protein: CASSLFLGTSTDTQYF. As DNA, the CDR3 is TGTGCCAGCAGCCTTTTTCTCGGAACTAGCACAGATACGCAGTATTTT. Full variable domain (remainder filled in from reference TRBV7-2 and TRBJ2-3): GAGVSQSPSNKVTEKGKDVELRCDPISGHTALYWYRQSLGQGLEFLIYFQGNSAPDKSGLPSDRFSAERTGGSVSTLTIQRTQQEDSAVYLCASSLFLGTSTDTQYFGPGTRLTVL.

This clonotype was seen repeatedly, ten times or more. This chain joins TRBV28 and TRBJ2-3; TRBD1 is a possible D gene (5 bases). This CDR3 contains 14 residues. V dropped 6 bases and J dropped 0 bases, with 10 bases sitting between them. CDR1 and CDR2 from the germline V gene are MDHEN and SYDVKM. The CDR3 region is CASRVGASTDTQYF. CDR3 coding DNA: TGTGCCAGCAGGGTAGGGGCTAGCACAGATACGCAGTATTTT.

The V call is TRBV20-1, the J call TRBJ2-7; D not resolved. Trimming removed 0 bases at V and 0 bases at J, with 21 bases between. In germline, CDR1 is DFQATT, CDR2 SNEGSKA (reference sequence). The CDR3 covers 18 residues. The CDR3 DNA is TGCAGTGCTAGAGACCCCCCTCGTGGCAGCTCCATCTCCTACGAGCAGTACTTC. Its protein product is CSARDPPRGSSISYEQYF.

This clonotype occurred a few times. The CDR3 is CASSYSSGRDSYEQYF. Written as DNA, the CDR3 is TGTGCCAGCAGTTATTCAAGCGGGAGGGATTCCTACGAGCAGTACTTC. The chain joins TRBV6-5 to TRBJ2-7; 10 nucleotides align to TRBD2. In germline, CDR1 is MNHEY, CDR2 SVGAGI. The trim removed 3 bases at V and 1 base at J, leaving 6 bases unmatched. The CDR3 sequence is 16 residues long.

The chain uses TRBV10-3 and TRBJ1-4, with D perhaps TRBD1 (6 bases). CDR3 length: 15 amino acids. V was trimmed by 0 bases and J by 8 bases, leaving 13 bases between them. The germline V gene has CDR1 ENHRY and CDR2 SYGVKD. The CDR3 DNA is TGTGCCATCAGTGAGTCGGGACAACAAGGAGAAAAACTGTTTTTT. Encoded protein: CAISESGQQGEKLFF.

This clonotype was seen repeatedly, ten times or more. The chain employs TRBV7-3 and TRBJ2-3; 8 bases are shared with TRBD2. Unmatched junction bases numbered 4, after V lost 5 bases and J lost 0 bases. Germline CDR1 is SGHTA and CDR2 is FQGTGA. This CDR3 region has 15 residues. CDR3 in DNA: TGTGCCAGCAGCCCGGGACTAGGAAGCACAGATACGCAGTATTTT. Translating it yields CASSPGLGSTDTQYF.

This clonotype showed up many times. The rearrangement links TRBV10-3 to TRBJ2-5, with 13 bases lining up with TRBD2. The CDR3 extends over 16 amino acids. V shed 3 bases, J shed 5 bases, and the junction held 6 bases outside the gene matches. Looked up from germline, CDR1 is ENHRY and CDR2 is SYGVKD. The CDR3 DNA reads TGTGCCATCAGTGAACCCGGACTAGCGGGAGCGGAGACCCAGTACTTC. Translation gives CAISEPGLAGAETQYF.

This clonotype appeared many times. V is TRBV7-2 and J is TRBJ2-1, with TRBD2 identical over 8 bases. Trimming removed 3 bases from V and 0 bases from J; junction bases left unmatched: 7. The CDR3 is 17 residues long. CDR1 SGHTA and CDR2 FQGNSA come from the germline V gene. The DNA of the CDR3 is TGTGCCAGCAGCTTTCTAGCGGGTTTGAGCTCCTACAATGAGCAGTTCTTC. Its translation is CASSFLAGLSSYNEQFF.

This clonotype was detected only a few times. The chain employs TRBV3-1 and TRBJ2-1; D unresolved. The CDR3 loop spans 17 amino acids. With 0 bases removed from V and 0 bases from J, the gap between germline ends came to 12 bases. Per the germline V gene, CDR1 is LGHDT and CDR2 is YNNKEL (reference sequence). Here the CDR3 reads CASSQDGWLGSYNEQFF. In DNA, the CDR3 is TGTGCCAGCAGCCAAGATGGTTGGCTCGGCTCCTACAATGAGCAGTTCTTC.

This chain connects TRBV2 to TRBJ2-1; D possibly matches TRBD1 or TRBD2 (5 bases each). The CDR3 has 12 residues. The V and J ends lost 4 bases and 8 bases respectively, with 9 bases between them. The germline gives CDR1 SNHLY, CDR2 FYNNEI. DNA for the CDR3: TGTGCCAGCAGTGTGGGACGCGATGAGCAGTTCTTC. Encoded protein: CASSVGRDEQFF.

This clonotype was counted many times. V gene TRBV7-2 combines with J gene TRBJ2-7; 14 positions match TRBD2. The trim removed 5 bases at V and 8 bases at J, leaving 5 bases unmatched. From germline, CDR1 is SGHTA and CDR2 FQGNSA. This CDR3 has 14 residues. CDR3 DNA: TGTGCCAGCAGCCCCGGGACTAGCGGGAGTAAGCAGTACTTC. The encoded protein is CASSPGTSGSKQYF.

This clonotype was detected ten times or more. The gene calls are TRBV7-2 and TRBJ1-2; D is unclear. This CDR3 has 14 amino acids. V gave up 2 bases and J gave up 1 base, with 8 bases separating them. CDR1 SGHTA and CDR2 FQGNSA come from the germline V gene. In DNA, the CDR3 is TGTGCCAGCAGCTTAAAAGGGTTTAACTATGGCTACACCTTC. Encoded protein: CASSLKGFNYGYTF.

This clonotype was found many times. This chain uses TRBV28 with TRBJ1-1, with TRBD1 identical over 7 bases. The germline CDR1 and CDR2 sequences are MDHEN and SYDVKM. There are 16 residues in the CDR3. V gave up 3 bases and J gave up 3 bases; unmatched junction bases: 10. The CDR3 nucleotides read TGTGCCAGCAGTTTCAAACAGGGGACCCGCGACACTGAAGCTTTCTTT. Translation: CASSFKQGTRDTEAFF.

This clonotype appeared many times. The chain uses TRBV2 and TRBJ2-7, with 7 bases aligning to TRBD2. The germline CDR1 and CDR2 sequences are SNHLY and FYNNEI. With V trimmed by 6 bases and J by 5 bases, 7 bases remained unmatched. The CDR3 is 13 amino acids. The CDR3 sequence is CASRTGGRNEQYF. The CDR3 nucleotides read TGTGCCAGCAGAACGGGAGGAAGGAACGAGCAGTACTTC.

This clonotype was counted ten times or more. The rearrangement uses TRBV2 and TRBJ1-2; 9 bases agree with TRBD1. V gave up 6 bases and J gave up 0 bases; unmatched junction bases: 8. The CDR3 extends over 16 amino acids. CDR1 is SNHLY and CDR2 is FYNNEI in the germline V gene. The CDR3 protein is CASRGTGIRSNYGYTF. CDR3 coding DNA: TGTGCCAGCAGGGGGACAGGGATAAGATCTAACTATGGCTACACCTTC.

This clonotype was observed many times. The chain carries TRBV7-8 and TRBJ1-1; possibly TRBD1 for D (6 bases). The CDR3 spans 14 residues. Germline CDR1 is SGHVS and CDR2 is FQNEAQ. Trimming left V 3 bases short and J 4 bases short, with 12 bases between. The CDR3 bases are TGTGCCAGCAGCTTCCCAGGGGTTGGCACTGAAGCTTTCTTT. This codes for CASSFPGVGTEAFF.

This clonotype was recorded many times. The chain uses TRBV20-1 and TRBJ2-3, with D uncertain. The germline V gene encodes CDR1 DFQATT and CDR2 SNEGSKA (reference sequence). The CDR3 spans 15 residues. V was clipped by 6 bases and J by 2 bases, with 18 bases between them. In nucleotides, the CDR3 is TGCAGTGCCCCCAAAGGTGGCGGATACACAGATACGCAGTATTTT. Its protein is CSAPKGGGYTDTQYF.

This clonotype came up many times. V usage is TRBV5-1 and J usage is TRBJ2-7; D ambiguous. Trimming removed 0 bases at V and 4 bases at J, with 20 bases between. Germline V gene sequence: CDR1 SGHRS, CDR2 YFSETQ. The CDR3 covers 17 residues. The chain's CDR3 is CASSLGPRRGPLYEQYF. CDR3 coding DNA: TGCGCCAGCAGCTTGGGGCCTCGACGTGGTCCCCTTTACGAGCAGTACTTC. The complete variable domain, with remaining parts taken from reference TRBV5-1 and TRBJ2-7, reads KAGVTQTPRYLIKTRGQQVTLSCSPISGHRSVSWYQQTPGQGLQFLFEYFSETQRNKGNFPGRFSGRQFSNSRSEMNVSTLELGDSALYLCASSLGPRRGPLYEQYFGPGTRLTVT.

This clonotype has a handful of counts. The J gene is TRBJ2-7, the V gene TRBV11-2; perhaps TRBD1 as D (6 bases). The CDR3 has 17 amino acids. V lost 5 bases and J lost 2, with 22 bases in between. Germline assignment: CDR1 SGHAT and CDR2 FQNNGV. For the CDR3, the DNA is TGTGCCAGCAGCCCAATCGGCAGGGGTGGTACACCCTACGAGCAGTACTTC. Translation gives CASSPIGRGGTPYEQYF.